Below, 19 T cell receptor beta chains from the same sample are listed, as sequenced in a study of T cells in Graves' hyperthyroidism and ophthalmopathy. Amplified TCR beta CDR3 regions came from RNA transcripts. HTBI primers were employed in a first-round RT-PCR of the TCR CDR3. MiXCR was run by TCRdb on the multiplex PCR reads, yielding one entry per CDR3 protein. The repertoire consists of around 400,000 distinct CDR3 sequences, with under 15% occurring once and the leading ten covering around a tenth. The sequencing sample was made of blood. The receptors come from a woman between 18 and 30 years old with Graves' hyperthyroidism.

This clonotype was counted at least ten times. The V gene is TRBV3-1, the J gene TRBJ1-3; TRBD1 might be the D (5 bases). Germline lookup yields CDR1 LGHDT and CDR2 YNNKEL (reference sequence). This CDR3 has 14 residues. V lost 4 bases and J 4 bases, leaving 11 bases between the germline ends. The chain's CDR3 is CASSLGTLGNTIYF. The CDR3 nucleotides read TGTGCCAGCAGCCTTGGGACCCTCGGAAACACCATATATTTT.

This clonotype was observed at least ten times. The rearrangement joins TRBV6-1 to TRBJ1-1; no definite D call. Germline CDR1 reads MNHNS; CDR2 reads SASEGT. The CDR3 is 13 amino acids. V lost 5 bases and J 13 bases, leaving 20 bases between the germline ends. CDR3 DNA sequence: TGTGCCAGCAGTTGGCCAGGAGGTGGAGAGGATTTCTTT. Translated: CASSWPGGGEDFF.

Notes on this clonotype: A single base separates this from a much larger clone, so it may be a read error. The chain has TRBV27 and TRBJ1-1; weak D call: TRBD1 (5 bases). The CDR3 has 13 residues. The germline V gene encodes CDR1 MNHEY and CDR2 SMNVEV (reference sequence). The CDR3 is CAGSLGADTEAFF. DNA for the CDR3: TGTGCCGGCAGTTTAGGGGCCGACACTGAAGCTTTCTTT.

Ten or more counts support this clonotype. The V call is TRBV20-1, the J call TRBJ1-1; D unclear. The V gene's germline CDR1 is DFQATT and CDR2 SNEGSKA (reference sequence). Trimming removed 0 bases at V and 6 bases at J, with 8 bases between. The CDR3 extends over 12 amino acids. The DNA of the CDR3 is TGCAGTGCTAGAGATGGACGGCCTGAAGCTTTCTTT. It specifies CSARDGRPEAFF.

The rearrangement joins TRBV27 to TRBJ2-5; a possible D gene is TRBD2 (6 bases). Germline lookup yields CDR1 MNHEY and CDR2 SMNVEV (reference sequence). There are 15 residues in the CDR3. V was trimmed by 2 bases and J by 5 bases, leaving 15 bases between them. The CDR3 DNA is TGTGCCAGCAGTTTAAGCCTCAAGGGGAGGGAGACCCAGTACTTC. Its protein product is CASSLSLKGRETQYF.

This clonotype was picked up a small number of times. The chain recombines TRBV29-1 with TRBJ2-5; the match to TRBD2 covers 8 bases. The CDR3 runs to 11 residues. V shed 6 bases, J shed 7 bases, and the junction held 4 bases outside the gene matches. CDR1 is SQVTM, CDR2 ANQGSEA, per germline. The CDR3 loop reads CSVWAGGTQYF. The CDR3 DNA sequence: TGCAGCGTGTGGGCGGGAGGGACCCAGTACTTC.

This clonotype was observed many times. In DNA, the CDR3 is TGTGCCAGCAGCTTAGGGACTAGCGGGAGTCAGTTCTTC. It codes for CASSLGTSGSQFF. This sequence joins TRBV7-9 and TRBJ2-1; 13 bases align to TRBD2. This CDR3 contains 13 residues. Germline trimming cut 1 base from V and 13 bases from J; bases unmatched to any gene: 1. Germline V gene data show CDR1 as SEHNR and CDR2 as FQNEAQ (reference sequence).

This clonotype was detected a few times. CDR3 loop: CASGWGVYEQYF. DNA for the CDR3: TGTGCCAGCGGTTGGGGTGTCTACGAGCAGTACTTC. The genes are TRBV14 and TRBJ2-7; no firm D call. Germline V gives CDR1 SGHDN, CDR2 FVKESK. The CDR3 is 12 amino acids. Trimming took 8 bases from V and 3 from J, leaving 11 bases between them.

This rearrangement joins TRBV6-2 or TRBV6-3 to TRBJ2-7; 8 bases fit TRBD2. The trim removed 6 bases at V and 5 bases at J, leaving 9 bases unmatched. This CDR3 contains 14 residues. Germline V gene data show CDR1 as MNHEY and CDR2 as SVGEGT. The CDR3 sequence is CASSPPGGGNEQYF. CDR3 DNA sequence: TGTGCCAGCAGCCCCCCGGGGGGGGGAAACGAGCAGTACTTC.

This clonotype appeared many times. V and J are TRBV2 and TRBJ1-1, with 8 bases identical to TRBD1. The CDR3 runs 14 residues. Unmatched junction bases numbered 4, after V lost 7 bases and J lost 0 bases. Germline V gene sequence: CDR1 SNHLY, CDR2 FYNNEI. CDR3: CASNGQGMNTEAFF. CDR3 DNA: TGTGCCAGCAACGGACAGGGTATGAACACTGAAGCTTTCTTT.

This clonotype was counted ten times or more. The chain employs TRBV2 and TRBJ2-7; the match to TRBD2 covers 7 bases. Looked up from germline, CDR1 is SNHLY and CDR2 is FYNNEI. After removal of 6 bases from V and 4 bases from J, the junction contained 12 bases not matched to a gene. CDR3 length equals 15 residues. DNA of the CDR3: TGTGCCAGCAGACCTTGGGGGGGTATAATGTACGAGCAGTACTTC. This sequence encodes CASRPWGGIMYEQYF.

There are many counts of this clonotype. The chain uses TRBV5-8 and TRBJ2-7, with D possibly matching TRBD1 (6 bases). The germline CDR1 and CDR2 sequences are SGHTS and YDEGEE. This CDR3 region has 14 residues. V was shortened by 2 bases and J by 2 bases, with 11 bases between the two germline ends. The CDR3 reads CASSLSGVPYEQYF. In DNA form, the CDR3 reads TGTGCCAGCAGCTTATCAGGGGTTCCCTACGAGCAGTACTTC.

This clonotype was detected many times. The chain combines TRBV11-2 with TRBJ2-1, with D unclear. This CDR3 comprises 14 residues. Between the trimmed V and J ends, which lost 1 base and 7 bases, there was a span of 11 bases. Germline CDR1 and CDR2: SGHAT and FQNNGV. The CDR3 reads CASSLVVDKNEQFF. The CDR3 DNA sequence: TGTGCCAGCAGCTTAGTTGTCGACAAGAATGAGCAGTTCTTC.

CDR3 loop: CASSPRDRVGNEQFF. CDR3 bases: TGTGCCAGCAGCCCGAGGGACAGGGTGGGGAATGAGCAGTTCTTC. The V and J genes are TRBV7-2 and TRBJ2-1; 9 bases are shared with TRBD1. From germline, CDR1 is SGHTA and CDR2 FQGNSA. The CDR3 has 15 residues. The V gene end was trimmed by 5 bases and the J gene end by 7 bases; junction bases not matched to a gene: 9.

This clonotype was observed many times. The V call is TRBV5-5, the J call TRBJ1-3; D might be TRBD1 (5 bases). The CDR3 spans 15 residues. Germline-derived CDR1 and CDR2 are SGHKS and YYEKEE (reference sequence). V was clipped by 4 bases and J by 6 bases, with 17 bases between them. CDR3: CASSLEFGHLNTIYF. Written as DNA, the CDR3 is TGTGCCAGCAGCCTGGAATTCGGACACTTAAACACCATATATTTT. Full variable domain (outside the CDR3, taken from reference TRBV5-5 and TRBJ1-3): DAGVTQSPTHLIKTRGQQVTLRCSPISGHKSVSWYQQVLGQGPQFIFQYYEKEERGRGNFPDRFSARQFPNYSSELNVNALLLGDSALYLCASSLEFGHLNTIYFGEGSWLTVV.

A remark on this clonotype: Possible read error: a much larger clone is one base away. The rearrangement uses TRBV2 and TRBJ2-2, with 8 bases fitting TRBD2. There are 15 residues in the CDR3. The trim removed 4 bases at V and 1 base at J, leaving 2 bases unmatched. The germline gives CDR1 SNHLY, CDR2 FYNNEI. In DNA form, the CDR3 reads TGTGCCAGCAGTGGGAGCGGGGGGAACACCGGGGAGCTGTTTTTT. Its protein is CASSGSGGNTGELFF.

This clonotype was seen repeatedly, ten times or more. At one boundary the junction diverges from the germline segment, which might be a read error. V is TRBV18 and J is TRBJ1-1; D gene unclear. CDR1 is KGHSH and CDR2 is LQKENI in the germline V gene. The length of the CDR3 is 15 residues. CDR3 amino acids: CASSPPGLTNTKAFF. DNA for the CDR3: TGTGCCAGCTCACCGCCCGGACTGACGAACACTAAAGCTTTCTTT.

This clonotype was recorded at least ten times. The chain joins TRBV7-6 to TRBJ2-1; the match to TRBD2 covers 8 bases. V was clipped by 3 bases and J by 3 bases; unmatched bases: 13. Germline V CDR1 and CDR2: SGHVS, FNYEAQ. The CDR3 runs 18 residues. CDR3 nucleotides: TGTGCCAGCAGCTTCGTCCCGGGGGGGGACAAGGACTACAATGAGCAGTTCTTC. This encodes CASSFVPGGDKDYNEQFF.

This clonotype has only a few counts. V gene TRBV2 combines with J gene TRBJ2-5; 14 bases line up with TRBD2. The germline gives CDR1 SNHLY, CDR2 FYNNEI. V trimming: 8 bases; J trimming: 3 bases; junction bases outside the gene matches: 2. The CDR3 has 14 residues. The CDR3 spells CASGTSGGEETQYF. CDR3 sequence (DNA): TGTGCCAGCGGGACTAGCGGGGGTGAAGAGACCCAGTACTTC.